This TCR beta chain was sequenced during a study of T cell repertoires in cytomegalovirus infection. Background on the study: Researchers turned to recently identified HLA-C-restricted CMV epitopes as well as well-studied HLA-B-restricted ones.

CDR1 and CDR2 (germline): SGDLS, YYNGEE. With 3 bases clipped from V and 5 bases from J, the junction kept 13 bases outside the gene matches. The CDR3 totals 17 residues. TCRdb redid the calling of the reads with MiXCR, one entry per CDR3 protein. The sample includes roughly 920,000 distinct CDR3 sequences, approximately 31% of them seen just once. In this sample, this clonotype turned up a few times. Its matching antigen is unknown. Overall study results and limits: Carriers of CMV plus the relevant HLA were identified by cumulative public TCR beta family frequency.

This clonotype was sampled from a human donor in good health (CMV status not recorded). Some clones in this sample may be carry-over from other donors' samples. V usage is TRBV9 and J usage is TRBJ2-1; TRBD2 aligns across 8 bases. Sequencing was performed on cultured CD8+ T cells from PBMCs, taken from culture after CMV antigen stimulation. The CDR3 nucleotides are TGTGCCAGCAGCGCACTAGGTAGCGGGGTGATCGACAATGAGCAGTTCTTC. Translation: CASSALGSGVIDNEQFF.